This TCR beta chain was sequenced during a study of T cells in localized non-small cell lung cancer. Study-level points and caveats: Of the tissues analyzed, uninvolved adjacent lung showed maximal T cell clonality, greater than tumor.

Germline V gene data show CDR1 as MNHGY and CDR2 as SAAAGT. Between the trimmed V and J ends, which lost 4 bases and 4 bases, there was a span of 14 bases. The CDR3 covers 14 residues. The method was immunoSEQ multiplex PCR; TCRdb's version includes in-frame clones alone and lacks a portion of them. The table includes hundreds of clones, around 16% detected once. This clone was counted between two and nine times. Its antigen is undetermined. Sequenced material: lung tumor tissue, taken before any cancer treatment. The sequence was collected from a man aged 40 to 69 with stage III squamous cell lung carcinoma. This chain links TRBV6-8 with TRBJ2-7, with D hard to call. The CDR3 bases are TGTGCCAGCAGTTTAGCCCCGGCAGCTTACGAGCAGTACTTC. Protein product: CASSLAPAAYEQYF.